This TCR beta chain was documented in a study of blood T cells in healthy people across ages (dated by TCRdb to 2013 to 2016). Notes on the research overall: In model experiments, template switching captured about one uniquely barcoded TCR beta cDNA molecule for every two T cells. Donors were grouped into four age groups: young (average roughly 16 years), middle-aged (under 40), aged (over 55) and long-lived (around 80). Using deep sequencing normalized with unique cDNA molecular identifiers, the study measured how TCR beta repertoire diversity changes with age. For two donors (one aged 18 to 29 and one aged 80 or older), the study analyzed two additional independent replicas of 1 million unique cDNA reads from the same blood draw. To avoid experimental bias, donors of different ages were spread randomly across the sequencing lanes. Points the paper makes about the study in general: Because the CMV infection status of the donors was unknown, age-related changes in expanded clonotypes may potentially have been confounded. A strong correlation was found between observed TCR beta diversity and the percentage of naive T cells measured by flow cytometry. Estimates of total diversity from one million sequenced T cells were regarded as lower bounds and underestimates. Conclusive comparison of naive and antigen-experienced compartments was prevented by the profiling of bulk unsorted PBMCs. Compared with the aged group, the long-lived group had more naive CD4+ T cells, fewer expanded clones and increased TCR diversity, suggesting age selection. As age increased, observed TCR beta diversity per million T cells dropped in a roughly linear way, and a significant reduction was already evident by age 40.

Donors were 39 systemically healthy Caucasian individuals from Russia aged roughly 6 to 100 years. Each donor gave approximately 9.4 milliliters of peripheral blood, drawn into EDTA-treated Vacutainer tubes. Ficoll-Paque density-gradient centrifugation was used to isolate PBMCs, with at least 7 million per sample. Total RNA, at least 6 micrograms per sample, was extracted from PBMCs with Trizol reagent. For every donor, flow cytometry on a PBMC aliquot measured the percentage of naive CD45RAhigh/CD27high T cells. Including cysteine and phenylalanine, the CDR3 has 13 amino acids. Only the CDR3 part of the read is kept: 39 bases, read in frame from the first base. Taken from the germline V gene, the CDR1 and CDR2 loops are ENHRY and SYGVKD. The germline V end is reduced by 5 bases and the J end by 3 bases; junction bases left unmatched: 3. Preparation of the library involved 5' RACE. Sequenced on an Illumina HiSeq 2500. The second PCR ran for about 6 to 12 cycles and used a J-beta primer mix along with a sample-barcoded 5' primer. Each TCR beta cDNA molecule received a unique molecular identifier from a template-switch 5' adaptor carrying 12 random nucleotides. Each sample yielded at least 2.5 million CDR3-containing paired-end reads. First-strand cDNA was synthesized from all RNA with the Mint cDNA synthesis kit, primed by a TRBC-specific oligonucleotide. After uracil-DNA glycosylase treatment, a first 18-cycle PCR used universal primers M1SS and BC2_uni_R on all cDNA. As for the authors' bioinformatics: Each sample was normalized by randomly selecting 1 million high-quality reads, each carrying a distinct molecular identifier. Instead of being binned into consensus sequences, reads with shared molecular identifiers were discarded. CDR3 identification, clonotype clustering and error correction used MiTCR with a Q25 quality threshold and the strictest error-elimination algorithm. A nonparametric unseen species model using Euler transformation provided a lower-bound estimate of total TCR beta diversity. TCRdb reprocessed the public reads (quality trimming at Q25 with fastp, clone calling with MiXCR) and kept in-frame beta chains. Merged by CDR3 protein, the rows form single entries marked with the most common genes and DNA. The V and J calls shown here were made by TCRdb, not taken from the authors' results. This sample holds 1.5 million to 1.8 million distinct CDR3 sequences; roughly two fifths were observed only once. The ten largest clones capture 4% of the sample.

Ten or more counts support this clonotype. Its specific antigen is unknown. No per-base quality is available; no much larger clone lies one base away. The sequenced sample was blood. This chain joins TRBV10-3 to TRBJ2-7, and 8 junction bases match TRBD1. This TCR was sampled from a woman aged 18 to 35 in good health. The CDR3 amino acid sequence is: CAISTGQGYEQYF. The bases are TGTGCCATCAGTACCGGACAGGGCTACGAGCAGTACTTC.